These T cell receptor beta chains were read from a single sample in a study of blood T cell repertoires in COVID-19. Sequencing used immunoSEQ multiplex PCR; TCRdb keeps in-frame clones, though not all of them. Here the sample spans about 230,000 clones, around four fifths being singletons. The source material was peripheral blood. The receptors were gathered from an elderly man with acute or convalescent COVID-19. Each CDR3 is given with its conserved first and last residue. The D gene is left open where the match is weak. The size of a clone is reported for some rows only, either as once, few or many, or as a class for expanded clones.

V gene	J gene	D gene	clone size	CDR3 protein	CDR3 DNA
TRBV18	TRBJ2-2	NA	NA	CASSPGTPNTGELFF	TGTGCCAGCTCACCCGGGACACCGAACACCGGGGAGCTGTTTTTT
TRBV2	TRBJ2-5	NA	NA	CASRGLARETQYF	TGTGCCAGTCGCGGACTGGCGAGAGAGACCCAGTACTTC
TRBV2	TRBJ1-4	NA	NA	CASSPNEKLFF	TGTGCCAGCAGCCCAAATGAAAAACTGTTTTTT
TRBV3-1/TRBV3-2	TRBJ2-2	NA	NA	CASSPILAGELFF	TGTGCCAGCAGCCCCATCTTAGCCGGGGAGCTGTTTTTT
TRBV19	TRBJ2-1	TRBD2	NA	CASRIGTTPYSEQFF	TGTGCCAGTAGAATCGGGACTACGCCTTATTCGGAGCAGTTCTTC
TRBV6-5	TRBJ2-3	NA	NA	CASSYSGGLSTDTQYF	TGTGCCAGCAGTTACTCGGGGGGGCTTAGCACAGATACGCAGTATTTT
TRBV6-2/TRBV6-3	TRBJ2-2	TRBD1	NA	CASSDGTVYSTGELFF	TGTGCCAGCAGTGACGGGACAGTGTATTCCACCGGGGAGCTGTTTTTT
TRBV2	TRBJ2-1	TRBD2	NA	CASTGTSGRNEQFF	TGTGCCAGTACCGGGACTAGCGGGAGGAATGAGCAGTTCTTC
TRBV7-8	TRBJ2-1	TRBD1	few	CASSLARWSSGQVTNEQFF	TGTGCCAGCAGCTTAGCGCGGTGGAGTTCCGGACAGGTTACCAATGAGCAGTTCTTC
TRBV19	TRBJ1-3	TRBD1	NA	CASSIALQGIGDTIYF	TGTGCCAGTAGTATAGCCCTACAGGGGATTGGGGACACCATATATTTT
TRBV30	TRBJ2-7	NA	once	CAWSVGSSYEQYF	TGTGCCTGGAGTGTGGGGAGCTCCTACGAGCAGTACTTC
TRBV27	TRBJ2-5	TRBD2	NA	CASSSWTSGKETQYF	TGTGCCAGCAGTTCTTGGACTAGCGGGAAGGAGACCCAGTACTTC
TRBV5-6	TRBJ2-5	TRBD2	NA	CASSWGLAGETQYF	TGTGCCAGCAGCTGGGGACTAGCGGGGGAGACCCAGTACTTC
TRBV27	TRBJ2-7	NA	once	CASSWTETSPEQYF	TGTGCCAGCAGTTGGACAGAGACGTCCCCCGAGCAGTACTTC
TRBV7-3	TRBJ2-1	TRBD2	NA	CASSLAQARASGNNEQFF	TGTGCCAGCAGCTTAGCCCAGGCCCGGGCTAGCGGCAACAATGAGCAGTTCTTC
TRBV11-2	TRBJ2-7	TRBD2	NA	CASSLSPAGIYEQYF	TGTGCCAGCAGCTTAAGTCCAGCGGGGATCTACGAGCAGTACTTC
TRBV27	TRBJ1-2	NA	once	CATRWGQTNYGYTF	TGTGCCACCAGGTGGGGACAAACTAACTATGGCTACACCTTC
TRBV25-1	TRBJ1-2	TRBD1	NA	CASSLTLGTGSMNYGYTF	TGTGCCAGCAGTCTAACCCTCGGGACAGGCTCGATGAACTATGGCTACACCTTC
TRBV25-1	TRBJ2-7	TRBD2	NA	CASTGLAYEQYF	TGTGCCAGCACGGGACTAGCCTACGAGCAGTACTTC
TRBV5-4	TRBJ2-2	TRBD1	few	CASSPRDRGNTGELFF	TGTGCCAGCAGCCCCCGGGACAGGGGAAACACCGGGGAGCTGTTTTTT
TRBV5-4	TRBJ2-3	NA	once	CASSSPGSGLPTDTQYF	TGTGCCAGCAGCTCCCCCGGTTCAGGGCTTCCCACAGATACGCAGTATTTT
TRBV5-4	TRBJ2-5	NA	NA	CASSLAEQIETQYF	TGTGCCAGCAGCTTGGCCGAACAGATTGAGACCCAGTACTTC
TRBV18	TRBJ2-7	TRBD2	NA	CASSPASGGIQHNF	TGTGCCAGCTCACCGGCTAGCGGGGGGATCCAGCACAACTTC
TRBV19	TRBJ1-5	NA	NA	CASSIDNSNQPQHF	TGTGCCAGTAGTATAGATAATAGCAATCAGCCCCAGCATTTT
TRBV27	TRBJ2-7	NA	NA	CASSLKAGQGLEQYF	TGTGCCAGCAGTTTAAAGGCAGGCCAGGGCCTCGAGCAGTACTTC
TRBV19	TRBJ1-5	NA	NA	CASSIAGIGNQPQHF	TGTGCCAGTAGTATTGCCGGTATCGGCAATCAGCCCCAGCATTTT
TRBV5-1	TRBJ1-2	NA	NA	CASSSTVGGYTF	TGCGCCAGCAGCTCTACCGTTGGTGGCTACACCTTC
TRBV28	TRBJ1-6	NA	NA	CASSLFPSSYNSPLHF	TGTGCCAGCAGCCTCTTCCCCAGCTCCTATAATTCACCCCTCCACTTT
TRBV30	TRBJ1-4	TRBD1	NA	CAWKRQGREKLFF	TGTGCCTGGAAAAGACAGGGACGGGAAAAACTGTTTTTT
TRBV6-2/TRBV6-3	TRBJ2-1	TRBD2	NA	CASSSAGGPYNEQFF	TGTGCCAGCAGCTCAGCGGGAGGGCCATACAATGAGCAGTTCTTC
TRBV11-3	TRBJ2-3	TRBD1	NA	CASSPRQGPQYF	TGTGCCAGCAGCCCAAGACAGGGTCCGCAGTATTTT
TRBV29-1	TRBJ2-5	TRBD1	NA	CSVESRGQGVETQYF	TGCAGCGTTGAATCCCGGGGACAGGGGGTTGAGACCCAGTACTTC
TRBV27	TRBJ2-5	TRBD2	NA	CASSPLAGGPSETQYF	TGTGCCAGCAGTCCACTAGCGGGAGGCCCCTCGGAGACCCAGTACTTC
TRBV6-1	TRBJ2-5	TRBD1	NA	CASSEVQGNRETQYF	TGTGCCAGCAGTGAAGTACAGGGGAATCGAGAGACCCAGTACTTC
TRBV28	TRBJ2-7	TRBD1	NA	CASSRTGGMSEQYF	TGTGCCAGCAGCCGGACAGGTGGCATGAGTGAGCAGTACTTC
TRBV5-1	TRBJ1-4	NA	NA	CASSLDQVEKLFF	TGCGCCAGCAGCTTGGACCAGGTAGAAAAACTGTTTTTT
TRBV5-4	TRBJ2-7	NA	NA	CASSRGSRPEQYF	TGTGCCAGCAGCAGAGGCAGCCGGCCCGAGCAGTACTTC
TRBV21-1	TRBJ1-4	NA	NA	CASSKREPNEKLFF	TGTGCCAGCAGCAAACGGGAGCCTAATGAAAAACTGTTTTTT
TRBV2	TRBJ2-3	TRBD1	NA	CASSWTGYSTDTQYF	TGTGCCAGCAGCTGGACAGGGTATAGCACAGATACGCAGTATTTT
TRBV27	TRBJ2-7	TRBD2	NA	CASRPLAGGPRDEQYF	TGTGCCAGCAGACCCCTAGCGGGAGGGCCTAGGGACGAGCAGTACTTC
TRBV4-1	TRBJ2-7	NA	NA	CASNPSQGFYEQYF	TGCGCCAGCAACCCGTCACAGGGTTTCTACGAGCAGTACTTC
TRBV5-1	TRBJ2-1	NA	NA	CASSPGQGGTNEQFF	TGCGCCAGCAGCCCCGGACAGGGAGGGACTAATGAGCAGTTCTTC
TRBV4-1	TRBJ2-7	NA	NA	CASSQDQVGGEQYF	TGCGCCAGCAGCCAAGATCAGGTGGGGGGCGAGCAGTACTTC
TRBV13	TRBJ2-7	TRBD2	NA	CASSKGLAGGEQYF	TGTGCCAGCAGCAAGGGACTAGCGGGAGGGGAGCAGTACTTC
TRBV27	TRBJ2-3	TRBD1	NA	CASSFKDRVSTDTQYF	TGTGCCAGCAGTTTCAAGGACAGGGTCAGCACAGATACGCAGTATTTT
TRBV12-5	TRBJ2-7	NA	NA	CASGPLGGYYEQYF	TGTGCTAGTGGGCCCTTGGGGGGTTACTACGAGCAGTACTTC
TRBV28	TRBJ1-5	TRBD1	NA	CASSSGQGVGQPQHF	TGTGCCAGCAGTTCAGGGCAGGGGGTAGGTCAGCCCCAGCATTTT
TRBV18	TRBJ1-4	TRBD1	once	CASSPPQGQGPNEKLFF	TGTGCCAGCTCACCACCACAGGGACAGGGACCTAATGAAAAACTGTTTTTT
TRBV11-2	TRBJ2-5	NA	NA	CASSSGLPGGETQYF	TGTGCCAGCAGCTCGGGACTCCCGGGCGGGGAGACCCAGTACTTC
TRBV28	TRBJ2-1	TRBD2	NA	CASSLPAGGLNEQFF	TGTGCCAGCAGTCTCCCAGCGGGAGGTTTAAATGAGCAGTTCTTC
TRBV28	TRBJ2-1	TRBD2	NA	CASSLSGGSISGEQFF	TGTGCCAGCAGCCTAAGCGGGGGAAGCATTTCGGGTGAGCAGTTCTTC
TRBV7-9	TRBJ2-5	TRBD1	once	CASSLTRTGTETQYF	TGTGCCAGCAGCTTAACCCGGACAGGGACGGAGACCCAGTACTTC
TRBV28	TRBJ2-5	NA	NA	CASSLTLRETQYF	TGTGCCAGCAGCTTGACACTCAGGGAGACCCAGTACTTC
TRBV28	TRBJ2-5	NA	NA	CASSLSFLAQYF	TGTGCCAGCAGTCTTAGTTTTCTGGCCCAGTACTTC
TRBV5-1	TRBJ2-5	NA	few	CASSSGLAQEETQYF	TGCGCCAGCAGTTCCGGACTGGCCCAGGAAGAGACCCAGTACTTC
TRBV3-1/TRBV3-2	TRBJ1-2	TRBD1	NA	CASSQDSGRGAWGYTF	TGTGCCAGCAGCCAAGACTCGGGCAGGGGGGCGTGGGGCTACACCTTC
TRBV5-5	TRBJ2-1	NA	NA	CASSFGVLDSDEQFF	TGTGCCAGCAGCTTTGGAGTCCTAGATTCGGATGAGCAGTTCTTC
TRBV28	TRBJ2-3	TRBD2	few	CASSPGLAGGFTDTQYF	TGTGCCAGCAGTCCTGGACTAGCGGGAGGCTTCACAGATACGCAGTATTTT
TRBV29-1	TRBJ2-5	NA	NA	CSVAQYQETQYF	TGCAGCGTCGCTCAGTACCAAGAGACCCAGTACTTC
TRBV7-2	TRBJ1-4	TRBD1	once	CASRLQGANEKLFF	TGTGCCAGCAGGCTACAGGGGGCAAATGAAAAACTGTTTTTT